This T cell receptor (beta chain) stems from a study of blood T cell repertoires in COVID-19. Overall study: Sample material is recorded as cDNA or gDNA derived from T cells, B-cell-depleted T cells, or PBMCs.

The CDR3 has 15 amino acids. Germline V gene data show CDR1 as SGHTA and CDR2 as FQGNSA. Trimming stripped 1 base from V and 8 bases from J, with 12 bases between. Source study methods: Amplifying reference gene primers gave estimates of nucleated cell counts. Assay: immunoSEQ multiplex PCR; the TCRdb copy retains only in-frame clones and omits some. V, J and clone size derive from that table, while D and trimming were established from the DNA sequence. Here the sample spans tens of thousands of clones, more than 75% being singletons. Material for sequencing was peripheral blood. This chain connects TRBV7-2 to TRBJ1-6; possibly TRBD1 for D (6 bases). The TCR comes from a human donor in a cohort sampled during active COVID-19. CDR3 nucleotides: TGTGCCAGCAGCTTAGTGGGGGCATGGGATTCACCCCTCCACTTT. It specifies CASSLVGAWDSPLHF. Supplemented by reference TRBV7-2 and TRBJ1-6, the full variable domain reads GAGVSQSPSNKVTEKGKDVELRCDPISGHTALYWYRQSLGQGLEFLIYFQGNSAPDKSGLPSDRFSAERTGGSVSTLTIQRTQQEDSAVYLCASSLVGAWDSPLHFGNGTRLTVT.